Reported below is one T cell receptor (beta chain). The target antigen is unknown. This entry is derived from a study of beta chain features in type 1 diabetes. Overall study findings and caveats: Among patients with Type 1 diabetes, TCRB CDR3s were moderately but significantly shorter in every one of the four CD4+ subsets.

The germline V gene has CDR1 SGDLS and CDR2 YYNGEE. The CDR3 runs to 15 residues. Trimming removed 4 bases from V and 1 base from J; junction bases left unmatched: 6. The authors reverse transcribed all of the isolated RNA, so sequencing captured expressed TCRB transcripts. An average approximately 4 million reads came from naive, central memory and regulatory T cell samples. Sequencing was performed with immunoSEQ multiplex PCR; in TCRdb, only in-frame clones are kept and a portion is missing. In the table there are under 350,000 clones, around 22% of which are singletons. This clonotype was obtained from a woman aged 25 to 39 with type 1 diabetes. Sequencing input: naive CD4+ T cells from blood. V gene TRBV9 combines with J gene TRBJ2-7; the match to TRBD2 covers 9 bases. The CDR3 DNA follows: TGTGCCAGCAGCCCCAGAGCGGGAGGATCCTACGAGCAGTACTTC. Its translation: CASSPRAGGSYEQYF. Supplemented by reference TRBV9 and TRBJ2-7, the full variable domain reads DSGVTQTPKHLITATGQRVTLRCSPRSGDLSVYWYQQSLDQGLQFLIQYYNGEERAKGNILERFSAQQFPDLHSELNLSSLELGDSALYFCASSPRAGGSYEQYFGPGTRLTVT.